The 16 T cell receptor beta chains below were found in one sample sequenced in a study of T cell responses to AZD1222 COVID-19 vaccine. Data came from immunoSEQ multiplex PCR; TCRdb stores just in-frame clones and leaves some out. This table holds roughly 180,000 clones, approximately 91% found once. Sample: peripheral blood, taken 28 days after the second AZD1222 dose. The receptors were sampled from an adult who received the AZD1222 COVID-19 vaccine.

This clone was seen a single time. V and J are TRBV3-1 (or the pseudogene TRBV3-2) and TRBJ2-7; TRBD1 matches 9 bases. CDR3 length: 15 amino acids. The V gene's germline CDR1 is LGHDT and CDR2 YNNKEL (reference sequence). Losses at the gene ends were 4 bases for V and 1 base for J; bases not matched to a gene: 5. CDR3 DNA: TGTGCCAGCAGCCCCTGGGACAGGGTATCCTACGAGCAGTACTTC. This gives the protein CASSPWDRVSYEQYF.

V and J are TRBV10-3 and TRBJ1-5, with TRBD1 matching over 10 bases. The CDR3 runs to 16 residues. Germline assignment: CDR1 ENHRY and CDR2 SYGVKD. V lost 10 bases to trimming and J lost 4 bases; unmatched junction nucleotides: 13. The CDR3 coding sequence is TGTGCCAATTACCGGGACAGGGGATCCAAAAATCAGCCCCAGCATTTT. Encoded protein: CANYRDRGSKNQPQHF.

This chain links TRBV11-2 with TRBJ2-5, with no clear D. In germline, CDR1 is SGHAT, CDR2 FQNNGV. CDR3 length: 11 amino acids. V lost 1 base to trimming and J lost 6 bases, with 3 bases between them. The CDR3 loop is CASSLGQTQYF. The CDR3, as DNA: TGTGCCAGCAGCTTAGGGCAGACCCAGTACTTC.

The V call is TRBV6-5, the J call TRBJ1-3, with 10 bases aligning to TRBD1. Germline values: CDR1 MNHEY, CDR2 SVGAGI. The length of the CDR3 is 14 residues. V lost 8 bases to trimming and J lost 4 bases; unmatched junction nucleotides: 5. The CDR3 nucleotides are TGTGCCAGCGGGGACAGGGGTGCGGGAAACACCATATATTTT. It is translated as CASGDRGAGNTIYF.

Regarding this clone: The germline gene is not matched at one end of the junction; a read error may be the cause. CDR3 region: CASSPRPLLTSGGSPQGTQYF. In DNA, the CDR3 is TGTGCCAGCAGCCCAAGACCATTGCTGACTAGCGGGGGGTCCCCACAAGGGACCCAGTACTTC. The rearrangement uses TRBV2 and TRBJ2-5; 13 nucleotides line up with TRBD2. CDR1 is SNHLY, CDR2 FYNNEI, per germline. The CDR3 extends over 21 amino acids.

CDR3 sequence: CASSVGSGGHTYEQYF. Written as DNA, the CDR3 is TGTGCCAGCAGCGTAGGTAGCGGGGGCCACACCTACGAGCAGTACTTC. The rearrangement uses TRBV9 and TRBJ2-7, with TRBD2 identical over 9 bases. The CDR3 loop spans 16 amino acids. After removal of 0 bases from V and 2 bases from J, the junction contained 6 bases not matched to a gene. Germline loops: CDR1 SGDLS, CDR2 YYNGEE.

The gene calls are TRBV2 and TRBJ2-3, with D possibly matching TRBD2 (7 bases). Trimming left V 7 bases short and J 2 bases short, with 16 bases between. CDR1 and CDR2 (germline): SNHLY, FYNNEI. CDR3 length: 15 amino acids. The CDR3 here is CASTREGGVTDTQYF. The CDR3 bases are TGTGCCAGCACCCGAGAGGGGGGGGTCACAGATACGCAGTATTTT. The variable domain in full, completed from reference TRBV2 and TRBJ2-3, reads EPEVTQTPSHQVTQMGQEVILRCVPISNHLYFYWYRQILGQKVEFLVSFYNNEISEKSEIFDDQFSVERPDGSNFTLKIRSTKLEDSAMYFCASTREGGVTDTQYFGPGTRLTVL.

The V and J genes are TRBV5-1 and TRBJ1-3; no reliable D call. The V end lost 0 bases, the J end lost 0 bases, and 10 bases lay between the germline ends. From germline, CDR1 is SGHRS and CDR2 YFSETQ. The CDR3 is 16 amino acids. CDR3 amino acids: CASSLGSTSSGNTIYF. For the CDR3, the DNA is TGCGCCAGCAGCTTGGGGTCGACGTCCTCTGGAAACACCATATATTTT.

The CDR3 region has the DNA TGTGCCAGCAGTCCTCCGGGGGACAGAAACACCGGGGAGCTGTTTTTT. It yields the protein CASSPPGDRNTGELFF. The chain is built from TRBV6-6 and TRBJ2-2; possibly TRBD1 for D (7 bases). The CDR3 spans 16 residues. V shed 5 bases and J shed 2 bases, with 15 bases lying between them. Germline V gene lookup returns CDR1 MNHNY and CDR2 SVGAGI (reference sequence).

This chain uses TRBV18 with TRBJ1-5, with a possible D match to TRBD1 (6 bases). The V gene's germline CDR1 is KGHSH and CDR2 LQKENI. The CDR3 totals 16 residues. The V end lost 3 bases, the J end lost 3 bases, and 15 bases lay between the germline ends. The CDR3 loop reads CASSPDRPRANQPQHF. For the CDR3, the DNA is TGTGCCAGCTCACCTGACAGGCCGAGAGCCAATCAGCCCCAGCATTTT. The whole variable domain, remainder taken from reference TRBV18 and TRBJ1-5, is NAGVMQNPRHLVRRRGQEARLRCSPMKGHSHVYWYRQLPEEGLKFMVYLQKENIIDESGMPKERFSAEFPKEGPSILRIQQVVRGDSAAYFCASSPDRPRANQPQHFGDGTRLSIL.

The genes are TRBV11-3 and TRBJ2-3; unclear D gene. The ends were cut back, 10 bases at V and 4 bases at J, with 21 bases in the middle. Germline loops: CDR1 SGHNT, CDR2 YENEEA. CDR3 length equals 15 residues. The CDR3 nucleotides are TGTGCCACTCTTTCGGACCCCGGGCAGGCAGATACGCAGTATTTT. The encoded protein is CATLSDPGQADTQYF.

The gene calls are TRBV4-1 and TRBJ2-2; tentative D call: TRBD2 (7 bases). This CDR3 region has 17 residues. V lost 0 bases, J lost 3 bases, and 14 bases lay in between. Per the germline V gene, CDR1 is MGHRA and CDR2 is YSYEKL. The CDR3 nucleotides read TGCGCCAGCAGCCAAGAGGGGGCGGGAGAGGACACCGGGGAGCTGTTTTTT. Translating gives CASSQEGAGEDTGELFF.

The CDR3 DNA reads TGTGCCAGCAGCTTAGAGACAGGAGGAAATCAGCCCCAGCATTTT. Protein product: CASSLETGGNQPQHF. This chain uses TRBV7-9 with TRBJ1-5; TRBD1 might be the D (6 bases). Germline CDR1 and CDR2: SEHNR and FQNEAQ (reference sequence). V was cut by 1 base and J by 4 bases, with 11 bases left in between. CDR3 size: 15 residues.

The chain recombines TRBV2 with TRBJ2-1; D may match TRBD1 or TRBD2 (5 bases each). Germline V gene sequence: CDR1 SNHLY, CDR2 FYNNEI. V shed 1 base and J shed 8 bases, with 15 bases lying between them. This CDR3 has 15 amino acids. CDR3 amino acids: CASSEVRNRGDEQFF. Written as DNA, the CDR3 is TGTGCCAGCAGTGAAGTTAGGAACCGGGGCGATGAGCAGTTCTTC.

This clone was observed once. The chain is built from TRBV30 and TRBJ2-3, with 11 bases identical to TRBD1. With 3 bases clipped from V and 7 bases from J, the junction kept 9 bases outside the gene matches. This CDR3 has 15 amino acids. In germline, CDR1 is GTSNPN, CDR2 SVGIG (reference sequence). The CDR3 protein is CAWSGPGTGGNTQYF. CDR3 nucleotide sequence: TGTGCCTGGAGCGGTCCCGGGACAGGGGGGAATACGCAGTATTTT.

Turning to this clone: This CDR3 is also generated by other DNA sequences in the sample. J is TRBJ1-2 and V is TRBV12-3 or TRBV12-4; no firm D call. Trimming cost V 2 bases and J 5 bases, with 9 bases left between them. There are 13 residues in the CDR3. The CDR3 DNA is TGTGCCAGCAGTTTAAGGGCAGGTTATGGCTACACCTTC. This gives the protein CASSLRAGYGYTF.